Listed below are T cell receptor beta chains from one sample, sequenced in a study of shared clonotypes between healthy human individuals. Repertoires were generated with immunoSEQ multiplex PCR, while TCRdb's copy carries only in-frame clones and drops some. In the table there are about 960,000 clones, roughly 72% of which are singletons. Sequencing was done on a sample of memory CD4+ T cells sorted from blood. Receptors originate from a man between 18 and 29 years old in good health. Both conserved end residues are trimmed from each CDR3.

V | CDR3
TRBV21-1 | ASSPRSGMANTGELF
TRBV15 | ATSSTTGENYNEQF
TRBV30 | AWNIGGRRDTQY
TRBV5-4 | ASSSGTSGIDTQY
TRBV11-2 | ASSLDGQGTDTQY
TRBV6-5 | ASRTGGVNTEAF
TRBV4-3 | ASSQGEAGELF
TRBV6-1 | ASSPRREKLF
TRBV18 | ASSPVRAGNEQF
TRBV6-6 | ASRGQPHQPQH
TRBV7-9 | ASSVTDTQY
TRBV7-8 | ASSLGQARPEAF
TRBV11-2 | ASSLHSSTGELF
TRBV10-2 | ATLSGRGTDTQY
TRBV5-1 | ASSSQEGGSYEQY
TRBV19 | ASSGGSLGDTIY
TRBV7-9 | ASSRERTENEKLF
TRBV10-2 | ASKVGGGGELF
TRBV6-5 | ASSQGSGYGYT
TRBV6-6 | ASSYGQSTNEKLF
TRBV6-6 | ASRGSSGSRTDTQY
TRBV6-1 | ASSGGQGHYGYT
TRBV2 | ASSMTGGRLTDTQY
TRBV7-9 | ASSPGQVSKETQY
TRBV5-1 | ASSFGLAGGQETQY
TRBV18 | ASSPGPPLYNEQF
TRBV5-6 | ASSLPANYGYT
TRBV6-1 | ASTKGEHNSPLH
TRBV6-1 | ASIAGGASNEKLF
TRBV10-3 | AISDPREGDIEAF
TRBV9 | ASSSTAGHGSGANVLT
TRBV4-3 | ASSQVPTDTQY
TRBV5-1 | ASSQRETQY
TRBV10-1 | ASSDRGNSPLH
TRBV30 | AWSVPLGSREAF
TRBV6-6 | ASSPAGTGGYEQY
TRBV7-2 | ASSDGGPPETQY
TRBV9 | ASSVGVLTGELF
TRBV7-8 | ASSRRQGPYEQY
TRBV6-5 | ASSSTSGEQY
TRBV6-1 | ASSDWSGPDTQY
TRBV5-1 | ASSRHLAGGGEQY
TRBV6-5 | ASSYGRDSGANVLT
TRBV7-2 | ASSTTGRQGGTQY
TRBV19 | ASSIAGTRNTGELF
TRBV13 | ASSAPGTRGNEQF
TRBV6-1 | ASSTSGGAGYEQY
TRBV6-6 | ASSLRETGSPLH
TRBV25-1 | ASRRQGGFNEKLF
TRBV5-8 | ASSLGQTVGNEKLF
TRBV7-3 | ASSFYAHTGGGNSPLH
TRBV11-2 | ASSASSGGSYNEQF
TRBV16 | ASSQSGGVRGYT
TRBV28 | ASSSKGPGGRETQY
TRBV14 | ASSPGGAGEKLF
TRBV30 | AWTGDPGANTGELF
TRBV7-9 | ASSLTGGSAYGYT
TRBV2 | ASTGTTYGYT
TRBV11-2 | ASSLRTSGRGVGELF